The T cell receptor (beta chain) under discussion was sequenced for a study of immune characterization of retroperitoneal liposarcoma. Trimming removed 6 bases from V and 5 bases from J, with 14 bases in between. The CDR3 is 14 amino acids. TCRdb reprocessed the PCR reads with MiXCR, giving one entry per CDR3 protein. This sample has over 8,000 distinct CDR3 sequences, with 20% to 30% found just once. Sequenced input: blood. This sequence joins TRBV12-3 or TRBV12-4 and TRBJ2-1, with a possible D match to TRBD2 (5 bases). The clonotype originates from a male donor with retroperitoneal liposarcoma. The CDR3 reads CASRGGRRNNEQFF. CDR3 coding DNA: TGTGCCAGCAGAGGTGGGAGAAGAAACAATGAGCAGTTCTTC.